A single sample gave rise to the 11 T cell receptor beta chains below, sequenced in a study of pediatric ulcerative colitis. During colonoscopy, one to two rectal pinch biopsies were collected. Clones were read by immunoSEQ multiplex PCR, and TCRdb kept only the in-frame ones, dropping some. The sample records tens of thousands of clones, 60% to 85% being singletons. The sequenced sample was gut tissue. The receptors were gathered from a boy aged 5-17 years with severe ulcerative colitis.

The CDR3 reads CAWGTGTSGETQYF. CDR3 nucleotides: TGTGCCTGGGGGACCGGGACTAGCGGGGAGACCCAGTACTTC. This chain links TRBV30 with TRBJ2-5; 12 positions match TRBD2. Germline trimming cut 5 bases from V and 5 bases from J; bases unmatched to any gene: 6. The CDR3 totals 14 residues. Germline CDR1 and CDR2: GTSNPN and SVGIG (reference sequence).

This clone was recorded only once. The CDR3 spells CASIGGQVFYEQYF. The DNA of the CDR3 is TGTGCCAGCATCGGGGGACAGGTTTTTTACGAGCAGTACTTC. V usage is TRBV6-1 and J usage is TRBJ2-7; TRBD1 matches at 8 bases. Germline loops: CDR1 MNHNS, CDR2 SASEGT. J gave up 4 bases and V 7 bases, and 9 bases lay outside the gene matches. The CDR3 consists of 14 residues.

The J gene is TRBJ1-5, the V gene TRBV7-8; D remains ambiguous. The germline V gene has CDR1 SGHVS and CDR2 FQNEAQ. Trimming took off 5 bases at V and 5 bases at J, with 7 bases between the two ends. CDR3 length: 12 amino acids. Written as DNA, the CDR3 is TGTGCCAGCAGCCGAAAAGATCAGCCCCAGCATTTT. Encoded protein: CASSRKDQPQHF.

This clone showed up just once. V is TRBV28 and J is TRBJ2-1; D might be TRBD1 (5 bases). This CDR3 has 14 amino acids. Germline CDR1 and CDR2: MDHEN and SYDVKM. V lost 5 bases, J lost 0 bases, and 8 bases lay in between. CDR3 protein: CASSPDISYNEQFF. DNA of the CDR3: TGTGCCAGCAGTCCGGACATCTCCTACAATGAGCAGTTCTTC. Supplemented by reference TRBV28 and TRBJ2-1, the full variable domain reads DVKVTQSSRYLVKRTGEKVFLECVQDMDHENMFWYRQDPGLGLRLIYFSYDVKMKEKGDIPEGYSVSREKKERFSLILESASTNQTSMYLCASSPDISYNEQFFGPGTRLTVL.

This clone was seen a few times. DNA of the CDR3: TGTGCCAGCAGCCAAACGAACAGGGGGAACACTGAAGCTTTCTTT. It yields the protein CASSQTNRGNTEAFF. The chain uses TRBV4-2 and TRBJ1-1, with 7 bases fitting TRBD1. The trim removed 2 bases at V and 1 base at J, leaving 4 bases unmatched. Germline CDR1 LGHNA, CDR2 YNFKEQ. The CDR3 loop spans 15 amino acids.

The V call is TRBV27, the J call TRBJ2-2; a weak D match, TRBD2 (7 bases). V lost 7 bases and J lost 6, with 30 bases in between. Germline CDR1 MNHEY, CDR2 SMNVEV (reference sequence). This CDR3 region has 19 residues. The CDR3 sequence is CASKLVPSLNRAGAGELFF. For the CDR3, the DNA is TGTGCCAGCAAGTTAGTCCCCTCTTTGAACAGGGCGGGGGCCGGGGAGCTGTTTTTT.

This clone was seen just once. J is TRBJ1-1 and V is TRBV5-1; 7 bases match TRBD1. V gave up 3 bases and J gave up 9 bases; unmatched junction bases: 11. Germline CDR1 is SGHRS and CDR2 is YFSETQ. CDR3 size: 14 residues. This CDR3 is CASSSGTVGEKAFF. The CDR3 nucleotides are TGCGCCAGCAGCTCCGGGACAGTGGGGGAAAAAGCTTTCTTT.

The genes are TRBV18 and TRBJ1-5; D is unclear. Germline V CDR1 and CDR2: KGHSH, LQKENI. Trimming removed 3 bases from V and 2 bases from J, with 8 bases in between. The CDR3 contains 14 residues. The CDR3 sequence is CASSPLEGNQPQHF. In DNA, the CDR3 is TGTGCCAGCTCACCTCTCGAGGGCAATCAGCCCCAGCATTTT. Together with reference TRBV18 and TRBJ1-5, the CDR3 gives the full variable domain: NAGVMQNPRHLVRRRGQEARLRCSPMKGHSHVYWYRQLPEEGLKFMVYLQKENIIDESGMPKERFSAEFPKEGPSILRIQQVVRGDSAAYFCASSPLEGNQPQHFGDGTRLSIL.

This chain links TRBV5-1 with TRBJ2-7; the D call may be TRBD1 or TRBD2 (5 bases each). V was shortened by 4 bases and J by 2 bases, with 13 bases between the two germline ends. This CDR3 has 14 amino acids. Germline-derived CDR1 and CDR2 are SGHRS and YFSETQ. The CDR3 sequence: CASSPRDATYEQYF. CDR3 nucleotides: TGCGCCAGCAGCCCCCGGGACGCTACCTACGAGCAGTACTTC.

This rearrangement joins TRBV7-9 to TRBJ1-4, with D unresolved. CDR1 and CDR2 from the germline V gene are SEHNR and FQNEAQ (reference sequence). This CDR3 contains 16 residues. Trimming left V 5 bases short and J 5 bases short, with 18 bases between. The CDR3 DNA is TGTGCCAGCAGCCCGGCAAGGCGGGCCCAGAATGAAAAACTGTTTTTT. Translation: CASSPARRAQNEKLFF.

The V gene is TRBV5-1, the J gene TRBJ2-7, with D unclear. CDR3 size: 15 residues. Germline-derived CDR1 and CDR2 are SGHRS and YFSETQ. V was cut by 4 bases and J by 0 bases, with 14 bases left in between. The CDR3 here is CASSIQGDGSYEQYF. In DNA form, the CDR3 reads TGCGCCAGCAGCATTCAAGGCGACGGCTCCTACGAGCAGTACTTC.